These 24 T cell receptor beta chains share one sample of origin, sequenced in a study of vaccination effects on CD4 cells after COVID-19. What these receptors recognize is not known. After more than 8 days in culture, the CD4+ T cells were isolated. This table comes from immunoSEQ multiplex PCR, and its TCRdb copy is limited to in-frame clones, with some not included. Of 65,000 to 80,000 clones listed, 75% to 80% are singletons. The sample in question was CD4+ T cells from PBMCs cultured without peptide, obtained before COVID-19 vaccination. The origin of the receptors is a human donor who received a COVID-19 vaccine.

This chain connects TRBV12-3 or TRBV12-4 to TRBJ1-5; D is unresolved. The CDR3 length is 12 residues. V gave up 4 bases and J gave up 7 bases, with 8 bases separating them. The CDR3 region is CASSYGRQPQHF. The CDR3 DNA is TGTGCCAGCAGTTATGGACGGCAGCCCCAGCATTTT.

In DNA form, the CDR3 reads TGCGCCAGCAGCTTGGTCGTGGGAAGGTACGAGCAGTACGTC. Its translation is CASSLVVGRYEQYV. The J gene is TRBJ2-7, the V gene TRBV5-1, with D unresolved. CDR1 SGHRS and CDR2 YFSETQ come from the germline V gene. The CDR3 loop spans 14 amino acids. The V end lost 0 bases, the J end lost 4 bases, and 11 bases lay between the germline ends.

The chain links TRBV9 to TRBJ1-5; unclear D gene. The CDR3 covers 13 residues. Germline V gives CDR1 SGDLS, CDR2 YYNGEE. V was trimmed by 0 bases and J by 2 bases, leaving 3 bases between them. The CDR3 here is CASSVAGNQPQHF. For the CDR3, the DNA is TGTGCCAGCAGCGTAGCTGGCAATCAGCCCCAGCATTTT.

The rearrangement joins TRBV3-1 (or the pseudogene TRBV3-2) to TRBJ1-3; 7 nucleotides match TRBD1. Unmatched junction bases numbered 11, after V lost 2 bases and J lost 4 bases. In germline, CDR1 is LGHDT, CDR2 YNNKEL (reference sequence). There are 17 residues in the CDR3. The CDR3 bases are TGTGCCAGCAGCCAAAATTCGCCGACAGGGAGGGGAAACACCATATATTTT. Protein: CASSQNSPTGRGNTIYF.

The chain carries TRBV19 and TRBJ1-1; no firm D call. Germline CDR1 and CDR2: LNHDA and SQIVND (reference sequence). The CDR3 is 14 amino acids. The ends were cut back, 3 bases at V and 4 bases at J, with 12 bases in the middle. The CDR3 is CASSMKISGTEAFF. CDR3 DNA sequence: TGTGCCAGTAGTATGAAGATATCGGGCACTGAAGCTTTCTTT. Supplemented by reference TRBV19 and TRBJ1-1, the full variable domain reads DGGITQSPKYLFRKEGQNVTLSCEQNLNHDAMYWYRQDPGQGLRLIYYSQIVNDFQKGDIAEGYSVSREKKESFPLTVTSAQKNPTAFYLCASSMKISGTEAFFGQGTRLTVV.

CDR3 nucleotide sequence: TGTGCCAGCAGCTTAGTGGTCAATCAGCCCCAGCATTTT. This gives the protein CASSLVVNQPQHF. This chain links TRBV7-2 with TRBJ1-5, with no clear D. The CDR3 extends over 13 amino acids. Trimming cost V 1 base and J 3 bases, with 4 bases left between them. Germline V CDR1 and CDR2: SGHTA, FQGNSA.

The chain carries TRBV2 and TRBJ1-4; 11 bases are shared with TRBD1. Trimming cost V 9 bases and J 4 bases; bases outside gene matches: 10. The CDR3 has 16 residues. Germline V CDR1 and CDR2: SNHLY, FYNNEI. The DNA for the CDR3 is TGTGCCAGTAGGGACAGGGGGTCTTGGGGTAATGAAAAACTGTTTTTT. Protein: CASRDRGSWGNEKLFF.

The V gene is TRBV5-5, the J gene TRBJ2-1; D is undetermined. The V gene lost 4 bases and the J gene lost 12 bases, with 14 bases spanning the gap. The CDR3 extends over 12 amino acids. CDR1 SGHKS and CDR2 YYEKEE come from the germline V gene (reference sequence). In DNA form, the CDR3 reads TGTGCCAGCAGCCCCCGTATGTGGCGGCAGTTCTTC. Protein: CASSPRMWRQFF.

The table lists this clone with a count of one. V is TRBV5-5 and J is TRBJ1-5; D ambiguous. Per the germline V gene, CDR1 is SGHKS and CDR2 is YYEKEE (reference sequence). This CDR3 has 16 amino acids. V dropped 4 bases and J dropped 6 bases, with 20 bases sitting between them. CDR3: CASSPQGPAVVQPQHF. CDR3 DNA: TGTGCCAGCAGCCCCCAAGGTCCGGCGGTCGTTCAGCCCCAGCATTTT.

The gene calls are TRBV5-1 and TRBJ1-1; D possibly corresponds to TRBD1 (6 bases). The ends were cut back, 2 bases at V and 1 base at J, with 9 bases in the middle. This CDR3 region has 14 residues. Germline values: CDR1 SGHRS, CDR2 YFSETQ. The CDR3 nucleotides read TGCGCCAGCAGCTTACAGGGAGGGAACACTGAAGCTTTCTTT. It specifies CASSLQGGNTEAFF.

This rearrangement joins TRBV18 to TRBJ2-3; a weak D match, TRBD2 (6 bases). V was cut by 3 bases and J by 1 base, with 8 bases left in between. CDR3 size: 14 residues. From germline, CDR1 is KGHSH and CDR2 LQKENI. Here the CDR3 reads CASSPERGTDTQYF. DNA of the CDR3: TGTGCCAGCTCACCGGAGCGGGGCACAGATACGCAGTATTTT.

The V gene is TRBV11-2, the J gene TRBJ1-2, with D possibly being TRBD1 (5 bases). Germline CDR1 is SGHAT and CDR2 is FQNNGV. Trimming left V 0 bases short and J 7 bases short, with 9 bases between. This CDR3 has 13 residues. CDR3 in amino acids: CASSLEGEAGYTF. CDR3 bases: TGTGCCAGCAGCTTAGAAGGGGAGGCTGGCTACACCTTC.

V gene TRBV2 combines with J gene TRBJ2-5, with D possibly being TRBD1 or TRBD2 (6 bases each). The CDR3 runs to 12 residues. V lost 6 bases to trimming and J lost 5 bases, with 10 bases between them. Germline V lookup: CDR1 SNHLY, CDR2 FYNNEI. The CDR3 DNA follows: TGTGCCAGCAGGGGGGGCGTGGAGACCCAGTACTTC. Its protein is CASRGGVETQYF.

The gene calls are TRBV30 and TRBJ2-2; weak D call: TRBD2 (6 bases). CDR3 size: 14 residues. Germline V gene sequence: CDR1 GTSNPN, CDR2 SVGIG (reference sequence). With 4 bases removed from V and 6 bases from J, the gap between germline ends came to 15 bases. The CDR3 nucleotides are TGTGCCTGGATCGGACGGGGGTCCCCCGGGGAGCTGTTTTTT. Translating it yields CAWIGRGSPGELFF.

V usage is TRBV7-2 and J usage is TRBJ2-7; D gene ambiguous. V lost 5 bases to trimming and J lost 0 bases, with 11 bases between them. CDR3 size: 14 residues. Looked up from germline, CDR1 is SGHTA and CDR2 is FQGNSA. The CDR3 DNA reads TGTGCCAGCAGCGAACAGTACTACTCCTACGAGCAGTACGTC. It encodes CASSEQYYSYEQYV.

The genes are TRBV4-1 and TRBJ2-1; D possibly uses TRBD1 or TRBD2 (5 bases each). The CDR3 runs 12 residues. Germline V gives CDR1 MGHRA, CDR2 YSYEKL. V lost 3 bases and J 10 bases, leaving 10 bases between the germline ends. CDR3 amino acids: CASSQGRDEQFF. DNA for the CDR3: TGCGCCAGCAGCCAGGGTAGGGACGAGCAGTTCTTC.

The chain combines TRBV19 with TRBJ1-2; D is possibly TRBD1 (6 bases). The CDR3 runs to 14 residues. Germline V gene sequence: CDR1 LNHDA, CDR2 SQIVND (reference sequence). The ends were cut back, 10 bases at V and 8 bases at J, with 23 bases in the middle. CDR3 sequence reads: CATNMPGTTGGYTF. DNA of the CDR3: TGTGCCACCAATATGCCCGGGACAACTGGGGGCTACACCTTC.

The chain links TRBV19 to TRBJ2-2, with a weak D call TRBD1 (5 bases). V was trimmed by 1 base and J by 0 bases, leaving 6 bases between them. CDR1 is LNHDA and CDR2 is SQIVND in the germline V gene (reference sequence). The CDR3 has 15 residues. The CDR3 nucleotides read TGTGCCAGTAGTATAGGCAGGGCGAACACCGGGGAGCTGTTTTTT. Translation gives CASSIGRANTGELFF.

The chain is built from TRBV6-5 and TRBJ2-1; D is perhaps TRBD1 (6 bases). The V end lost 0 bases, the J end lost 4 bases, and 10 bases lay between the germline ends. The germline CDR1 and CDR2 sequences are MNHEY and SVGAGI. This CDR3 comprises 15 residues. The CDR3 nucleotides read TGTGCCAGCAGTTACTCGGGGGCATCATACAATGAGCAGTTCTTC. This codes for CASSYSGASYNEQFF.

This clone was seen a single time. Here the CDR3 reads CASNARDLENIQYF. DNA of the CDR3: TGTGCCAGTAACGCCAGGGATTTGGAAAACATTCAGTACTTC. The V gene is TRBV19, the J gene TRBJ2-4; D is perhaps TRBD1 (5 bases). The CDR3 totals 14 residues. Trimming took 7 bases from V and 5 from J, leaving 15 bases between them. The germline gives CDR1 LNHDA, CDR2 SQIVND (reference sequence). Combining the CDR3 with reference TRBV19 and TRBJ2-4 gives the whole variable domain DGGITQSPKYLFRKEGQNVTLSCEQNLNHDAMYWYRQDPGQGLRLIYYSQIVNDFQKGDIAEGYSVSREKKESFPLTVTSAQKNPTAFYLCASNARDLENIQYFGAGTRLSVL.

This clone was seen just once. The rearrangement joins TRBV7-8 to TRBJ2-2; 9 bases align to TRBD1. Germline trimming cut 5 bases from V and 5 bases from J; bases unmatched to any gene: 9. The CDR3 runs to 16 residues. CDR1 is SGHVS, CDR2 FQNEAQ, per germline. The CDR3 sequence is CASSLGQGFMTGELFF. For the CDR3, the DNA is TGTGCCAGCAGCCTCGGACAGGGGTTCATGACCGGGGAGCTGTTTTTT.

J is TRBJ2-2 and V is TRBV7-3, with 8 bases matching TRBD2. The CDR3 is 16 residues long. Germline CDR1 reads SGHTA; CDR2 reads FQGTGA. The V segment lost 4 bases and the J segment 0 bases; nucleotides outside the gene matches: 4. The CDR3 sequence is CASSSGLATNTGELFF. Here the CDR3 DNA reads TGTGCCAGCAGCTCAGGACTAGCTACGAACACCGGGGAGCTGTTTTTT.

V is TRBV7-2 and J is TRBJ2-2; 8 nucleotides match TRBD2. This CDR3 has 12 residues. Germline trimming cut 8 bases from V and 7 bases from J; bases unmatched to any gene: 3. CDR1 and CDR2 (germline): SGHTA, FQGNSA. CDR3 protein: CASGTSVGELFF. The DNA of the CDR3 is TGTGCCAGCGGGACTAGTGTCGGGGAGCTGTTTTTT. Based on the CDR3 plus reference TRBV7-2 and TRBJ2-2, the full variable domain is GAGVSQSPSNKVTEKGKDVELRCDPISGHTALYWYRQSLGQGLEFLIYFQGNSAPDKSGLPSDRFSAERTGGSVSTLTIQRTQQEDSAVYLCASGTSVGELFFGEGSRLTVL.

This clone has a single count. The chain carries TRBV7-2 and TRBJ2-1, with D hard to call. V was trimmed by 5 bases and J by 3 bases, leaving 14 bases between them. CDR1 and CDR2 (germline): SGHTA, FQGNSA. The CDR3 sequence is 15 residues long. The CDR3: CASSPQSWGYNEQFF. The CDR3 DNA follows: TGTGCCAGCAGCCCGCAGTCCTGGGGCTACAATGAGCAGTTCTTC.